This is a list of T cell receptor beta chains from one sample in a study of response to subunit inactivated influenza vaccine. One entry per CDR3 protein, called by TCRdb with MiXCR from the RT-PCR reads. The sample shows 600,000 to 700,000 distinct CDR3 sequences, less than 15% of them seen only once. Source: PBMCs from blood, taken less than 15 days before vaccination. Receptor source: a middle-aged man who received an inactivated influenza vaccine. Both conserved end residues are part of each CDR3. A D gene is named only where the DNA matches it firmly. Only some rows state a clone size, as once, few, many or a class for expanded clones.

j_call	clone_size	d_call	v_call	cdr3_nt	cdr3_aa
TRBJ2-3	few	.	TRBV10-3	TGTGCCATCAGTGGTAGGGGGGGGGCCGGAGATACGCAGTATTTT	CAISGRGGAGDTQYF
TRBJ2-2	few	TRBD2	TRBV28	TGTGCCAGTGCCGCGGGGGGCTTGAACACCGGGGAGCTGTTTTTT	CASAAGGLNTGELFF
TRBJ2-2	few	.	TRBV7-8	TGTGCCAGCAGCTTAGGGAAGGGGAGTAGCGGGGAGCTGTTTTTT	CASSLGKGSSGELFF
TRBJ1-2	few	.	TRBV5-1	TGCGCCAGCAGCCAAGGACCGACCTATGGCTACACCTTC	CASSQGPTYGYTF
TRBJ1-5	few	TRBD1	TRBV20-1	TGCAGTGCTCAGGGACAGACCTACGGTCAGCCCCAGCATTTT	CSAQGQTYGQPQHF
TRBJ2-7	.	.	TRBV4-3	TGCGCCAGCAGCCAAGATCAGTCCTACGAGCAGTACTTC	CASSQDQSYEQYF
TRBJ2-7	few	.	TRBV5-1	TGCGCCAGCAGCTTGGAGGGGGGCCGAGGCGAGCAGTACTTC	CASSLEGGRGEQYF
TRBJ2-2	.	TRBD1	TRBV9	TGTGCCAGCAGCGTAATCTGGACAGGGGGCACCGGGGAGCTGTTTTTT	CASSVIWTGGTGELFF
TRBJ2-3	.	TRBD2	TRBV7-2	TGTGCCAGCAGCTTAGGACTAGCGGGAGGGAGGGCCGATACGCAGTATTTT	CASSLGLAGGRADTQYF
TRBJ2-1	.	.	TRBV12-3/TRBV12-4	TGTGCCAGCAGTCCCCGGGCCTTCAATGAGCAGTTCTTC	CASSPRAFNEQFF
TRBJ1-2	few	.	TRBV28	TGTGCCAGCAGTTTACCGGGGACCTCCTATGGCTACACCTTC	CASSLPGTSYGYTF
TRBJ2-2	.	.	TRBV15	TGTGCCACGGGTCTCCACACCGGGGAGCTGTTTTTT	CATGLHTGELFF
TRBJ2-5	few	TRBD1	TRBV6-1	TGTGCCAGCAGCATGACAGGGCGCCAAGAGACCCAGTACTTC	CASSMTGRQETQYF
TRBJ2-1	.	TRBD2	TRBV12-3/TRBV12-4	TGTGCCAGCAGGGGGTATCCTAGCGGCGATTACAATGAGCAGTTCTTC	CASRGYPSGDYNEQFF
TRBJ1-2	few	.	TRBV5-1	TGCGCCAGCAGCTCGGCCCAGACTAACTATGGCTACACCTTC	CASSSAQTNYGYTF
TRBJ2-1	.	.	TRBV2	TGTGCCAGCCAGGTAGGGAGCAGGACCTACAATGAGCAGTTCTTC	CASQVGSRTYNEQFF
TRBJ1-5	few	.	TRBV6-2/TRBV6-3	TGTGCCAGCAGTCTGCGCGGTTCGCGCAATCAGCCCCAGCATTTT	CASSLRGSRNQPQHF
TRBJ1-1	few	.	TRBV4-3	TGCGCCAGCAGCCAAGTACCCCGGACGAACACTGAAGCTTTCTTT	CASSQVPRTNTEAFF
TRBJ2-2	few	TRBD1	TRBV7-2	TGTGCCAGCAGCTTACCGACAGGGGTCAACGGGGAGCTGTTTTTT	CASSLPTGVNGELFF
TRBJ2-1	few	TRBD1	TRBV7-9	TGTGCCAGCAGCTGGGACAGGGGGATGAGGTCCTACAATGAGCAGTTCTTC	CASSWDRGMRSYNEQFF
TRBJ2-7	many	.	TRBV12-3/TRBV12-4	TGTGCCAGCAGTTTACTCCTAGCGAGCTACGAGCAGTACTTC	CASSLLLASYEQYF
TRBJ1-5	.	.	TRBV2	TGTGCCAGCAGTGAATTAGCAGATCGCAATCAGCCCCAGCATTTT	CASSELADRNQPQHF
TRBJ2-2	few	TRBD2	TRBV29-1	TGCAGCGGGAGGGGGCTAGCGGGGGACACCGGGGAGCTGTTTTTT	CSGRGLAGDTGELFF
TRBJ2-1	.	TRBD1	TRBV20-1	TGCAGTGCTAGGGACGGACAGGGGGGAGATGAGCAGTTCTTC	CSARDGQGGDEQFF
TRBJ2-7	many	TRBD1	TRBV20-1	TGCAGTGCTAGGACAGGGGCCTCCTACGAGCAGTACTTC	CSARTGASYEQYF
TRBJ2-5	many	.	TRBV20-1	TGCAGTGCTGAGTACAAACAAGAGACCCAGTACTTC	CSAEYKQETQYF
TRBJ1-5	few	.	TRBV20-1	TGCAGTGCTCTAACAGGGATGGCGGTTAATCAGCCCCAGCATTTT	CSALTGMAVNQPQHF
TRBJ1-6	many	.	TRBV10-3	TGTGCCATCAGTGAGTCGATTGGGACGGACAATTCACCCCTCCACTTT	CAISESIGTDNSPLHF
TRBJ2-2	many	.	TRBV5-6	TGTGCCAGCAGCTTGGGGGTCGGGGAGCTGTTTTTT	CASSLGVGELFF
TRBJ2-1	.	.	TRBV11-1	TGTGCCAGCAGCTTACAGCCCCCCCTCGACGCAAAGAAAGTAAATGAGCAGTTCTTC	CASSLQPPLDAKKVNEQFF
TRBJ2-7	.	.	TRBV11-2	TGTGCCAGCAGCTTAACGGCAGGGTTAACAAAAACCTACGAGCAGTACTTC	CASSLTAGLTKTYEQYF
TRBJ1-1	few	TRBD1	TRBV7-2	TGTGCCAGCAGCTTATCCAGACAGGGAAGCACTGAAGCTTTCTTT	CASSLSRQGSTEAFF
TRBJ2-2	few	.	TRBV5-6	TGTGCCAGCAGCTTAGAACGTCCGGGAGAGCTGTTTTTT	CASSLERPGELFF
TRBJ2-7	.	.	TRBV7-2	TGTGCCAGCAGCTTTAAAGGCGGCTACGAGCAGTACTTC	CASSFKGGYEQYF
TRBJ2-4	few	.	TRBV10-1	TGCGCCAGCAGTGAGTCGACGGGGGAGACAATTCAGTACTTC	CASSESTGETIQYF
TRBJ2-2	many	TRBD1	TRBV4-2	TGTGCCAGCAGCCGGGGACAGGGAAAAACCGGGGAGCTGTTTTTT	CASSRGQGKTGELFF
TRBJ2-7	.	.	TRBV6-5	TGTGCCAGCATTAAAAAGACAGGACACTTTTCCTACGAGCAGTACTTC	CASIKKTGHFSYEQYF
TRBJ2-2	.	.	TRBV12-5	TGTGCTAGTGGTTTGGGGGACTTAAGGGCTGGGGACGGGGAGCTGTTTTTT	CASGLGDLRAGDGELFF
TRBJ2-1	.	TRBD2	TRBV7-9	TGTGCCAGCAGCCATGGACTAGCGGAGCAGTTCTTC	CASSHGLAEQFF
TRBJ2-2	few	.	TRBV11-2	TGTGCCAGCAGCTTAGAGCGGGCTAGCCGGAGGTCTACCGGGGAGCTGTTTTTT	CASSLERASRRSTGELFF
TRBJ2-1	many	TRBD2	TRBV20-1	TGCAGTGCTAGAGGCAAGGGACTAGCGGCCCGGGGGGGTGAGCAGTTCTTC	CSARGKGLAARGGEQFF
TRBJ2-3	.	.	TRBV4-3	TGCGCCAGCAGCCAGGCTACCGCTCGGAATACGCAGTATTTT	CASSQATARNTQYF
TRBJ1-1	many	.	TRBV7-9	TGTGCCAGCAGCTCTACCATGAACACTGAAGCTTTCTTT	CASSSTMNTEAFF
TRBJ2-5	.	TRBD2	TRBV12-3/TRBV12-4	TGTGCCAGCAGTTTGCGCCGACTAGCACAGACCCAGTACTTC	CASSLRRLAQTQYF
TRBJ1-1	few	.	TRBV5-1	TGCGCCAGCAGCATAAGGACACGGAACACTGAAGCTTTCTTT	CASSIRTRNTEAFF
TRBJ2-7	once	TRBD1	TRBV27	TGTGCCAGCAGTTTATCGTCATTTGGACAGGGCACCTACTACGAGCAGTACTTC	CASSLSSFGQGTYYEQYF
TRBJ1-3	few	.	TRBV6-2/TRBV6-3	TGTGCCAGCAGTTACCCCGGCGGAAACACCATATATTTT	CASSYPGGNTIYF
TRBJ2-3	few	TRBD1	TRBV28	TGTGCCAGCAGCCGAAACAGGGGAGCTAGAACAGATACGCAGTATTTT	CASSRNRGARTDTQYF
TRBJ2-2	few	.	TRBV27	TGTGCCAGCGTCGGGGGACGGGCCGGGGAGCTGTTTTTT	CASVGGRAGELFF
TRBJ1-5	few	.	TRBV19	TGTGCCAGTAGTATAGGTTTCTATCAGCCCCAGCATTTT	CASSIGFYQPQHF